This entry features one T cell receptor (beta chain) sequence. Its antigen is not identified. This entry belongs to a study of graft-versus-host responses after intestinal transplantation. The CDR3 length is 15 residues. Trimming removed 0 bases at V and 2 bases at J, with 8 bases between. CDR1 SNHLY and CDR2 FYNNEI come from the germline V gene. Profiled with immunoSEQ multiplex PCR; TCRdb holds only in-frame clones, not every one. The profile shows about 36,000 clones, roughly 95% of them singletons. The genes are TRBV2 and TRBJ1-5, with D tentatively TRBD1 (5 bases). This TCR derives from a human donor who was the organ donor for an intestinal transplant. This material consisted of unstimulated CD4+ T cells sorted from spleen or lymph node cells, taken before transplant. The CDR3 DNA reads as TGTGCCAGCAGTGAAGCAGGGGACGGCAATCAGCCCCAGCATTTT. It encodes CASSEAGDGNQPQHF.